This is a list of T cell receptor beta chains from one sample in a study of T-cell memory formation after mild COVID-19. TCRdb re-analysed the 5' RACE reads in MiXCR, keeping a single row per CDR3 protein. The sample shows 250,000 to 350,000 distinct CDR3 sequences, roughly a fifth of them seen only once. Sequenced: PBMCs or a T cell subset sorted from them (not recorded which). The source of these receptors is a man between 18 and 29 years old who had mild COVID-19 (a few samples of this study predate the infection). Cell type and time point are not known. Each CDR3 is given without its conserved first and last residue.

length,V,J,CDR3
12,TRBV28,TRBJ2-3,ASIGDSGTDTQY
14,TRBV7-6,TRBJ2-1,ASSPRLGSGGLEQF
11,TRBV19,TRBJ2-7,ASNEGAGYEQY
11,TRBV2,TRBJ1-2,ASTPENIYGYT
13,TRBV5-8,TRBJ2-3,ASTERRGPGDTQY
14,TRBV4-1,TRBJ2-4,ASSQPPSGGAGIQY
13,TRBV6-6,TRBJ1-1,ASMRTGGMNTEAF
10,TRBV28,TRBJ1-5,ASKQGDQPQH
16,TRBV12-3/TRBV12-4,TRBJ2-3,ASSLAGTSGTFTDTQY
14,TRBV9,TRBJ2-1,ASSPSGGISYNEQF
12,TRBV6-1,TRBJ2-7,ASSLGQGNYEQY
13,TRBV7-2,TRBJ2-7,ASSIRTGFNYEQY
12,TRBV9,TRBJ2-3,ASTSGGATDTQY
13,TRBV29-1,TRBJ2-1,SVVAPGRNYNEQF
12,TRBV4-1,TRBJ2-1,ASSQDQRAHEQF
12,TRBV12-3/TRBV12-4,TRBJ1-2,ASRPLGASRSYT
13,TRBV11-2,TRBJ2-1,ASSTGTLGYNEQF
13,TRBV9,TRBJ2-3,ASSSRDSFTDTQY
14,TRBV7-9,TRBJ2-1,ASPNPLLPAHSEQF
12,TRBV11-1,TRBJ2-5,ASIESSSGETQY
12,TRBV7-2,TRBJ1-5,ASSQQGSGQPQH
10,TRBV12-5,TRBJ1-1,ASGSQDTEAF
10,TRBV3-1,TRBJ2-7,ASSPSGHEQY
11,TRBV5-1,TRBJ1-2,ASSLVGTTGYT
11,TRBV6-6,TRBJ2-1,ASAPPDGYEQF
13,TRBV12-3/TRBV12-4,TRBJ1-4,ASSHGRGTNEKLF
14,TRBV7-9,TRBJ2-2,ASSLESARGTGELF
12,TRBV20-1,TRBJ1-5,SAALRGGTQPQH
12,TRBV20-1,TRBJ2-3,SAFSGTGTDTQY
10,TRBV12-3/TRBV12-4,TRBJ1-1,ASSSTRTEAF
13,TRBV2,TRBJ2-1,ASSETTSGGGEQF
13,TRBV4-3,TRBJ2-3,ASSQGQGYTDTQY
12,TRBV7-9,TRBJ2-1,ASREQGWLIEQF
13,TRBV7-9,TRBJ1-6,ASSRAGGRDSPLH
9,TRBV20-1,TRBJ2-2,AGVLNGELF
13,TRBV7-2,TRBJ2-5,ASSRSGTGRETQY
13,TRBV12-3/TRBV12-4,TRBJ2-2,ASSPDRGRDGELF
16,TRBV6-5,TRBJ2-2,ASSEGGTEYYFTGELF
14,TRBV5-1,TRBJ2-3,ASSLALQGAADTQY
14,TRBV5-1,TRBJ1-2,ASSLVGGFRNYGYT
13,TRBV5-1,TRBJ1-1,ASSQMTGQNTEAF
14,TRBV12-3/TRBV12-4,TRBJ1-1,ASSYYAGTGGTEAF
13,TRBV5-1,TRBJ2-1,ASRPGTASYNEQF
13,TRBV7-9,TRBJ2-1,ASSTPDRGRNEQF
13,TRBV5-1,TRBJ2-3,ASSSGRGSTDTQY
12,TRBV21-1,TRBJ1-5,ASSNGWDDQPQH
11,TRBV6-1,TRBJ2-1,ASSELGANEQF
11,TRBV9,TRBJ1-1,ASSEGGGTEAF
12,TRBV7-2,TRBJ2-5,ASSRERGQETQY
12,TRBV3-1,TRBJ1-4,ASSPGQSFEKLF
11,TRBV6-6,TRBJ1-5,ASSYSRDQPQH
12,TRBV7-3,TRBJ2-2,ASRMQGRGGELF
11,TRBV4-1,TRBJ2-7,ASSREPRKEQY
14,TRBV6-2/TRBV6-3,TRBJ2-2,ASSRRTQIYTGELF
12,TRBV6-5,TRBJ1-6,ASSREARWSPLH
12,TRBV9,TRBJ2-2,ASSPAGMTGELF
13,TRBV23-1,TRBJ1-5,ASSQSGQGSQPQH